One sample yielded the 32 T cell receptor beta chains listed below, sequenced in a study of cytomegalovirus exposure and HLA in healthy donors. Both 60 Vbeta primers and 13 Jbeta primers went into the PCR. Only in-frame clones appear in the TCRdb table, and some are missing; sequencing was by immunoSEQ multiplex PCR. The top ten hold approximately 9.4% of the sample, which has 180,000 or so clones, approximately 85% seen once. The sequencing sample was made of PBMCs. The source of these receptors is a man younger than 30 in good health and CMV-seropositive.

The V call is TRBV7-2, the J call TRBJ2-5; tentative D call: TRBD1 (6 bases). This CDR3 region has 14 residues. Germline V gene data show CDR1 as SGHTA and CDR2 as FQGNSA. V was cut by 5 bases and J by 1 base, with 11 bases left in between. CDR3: CASSLTGTQETQYF. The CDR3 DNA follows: TGTGCCAGCAGCCTTACAGGGACCCAAGAGACCCAGTACTTC.

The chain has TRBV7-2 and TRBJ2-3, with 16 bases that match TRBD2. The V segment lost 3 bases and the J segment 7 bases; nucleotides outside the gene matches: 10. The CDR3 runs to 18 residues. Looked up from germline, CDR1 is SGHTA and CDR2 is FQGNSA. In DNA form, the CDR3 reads TGTGCCAGCAGCTTCCCCGGGACTAGCGGGGGGGACCTTCATACGCAGTATTTT. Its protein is CASSFPGTSGGDLHTQYF.

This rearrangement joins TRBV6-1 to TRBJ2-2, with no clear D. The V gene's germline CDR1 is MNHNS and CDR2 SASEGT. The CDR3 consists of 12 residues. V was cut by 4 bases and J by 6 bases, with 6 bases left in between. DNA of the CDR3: TGTGCCAGCAGTGGGGCCGCCGGGGAGCTGTTTTTT. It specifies CASSGAAGELFF.

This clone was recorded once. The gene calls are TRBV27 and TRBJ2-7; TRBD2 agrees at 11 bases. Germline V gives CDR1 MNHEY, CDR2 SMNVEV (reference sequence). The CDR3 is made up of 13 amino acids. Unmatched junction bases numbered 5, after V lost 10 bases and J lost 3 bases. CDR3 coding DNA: TGTGCCACCGCCGGGACTAGCGGCTACGAGCAGTACTTC. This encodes CATAGTSGYEQYF.

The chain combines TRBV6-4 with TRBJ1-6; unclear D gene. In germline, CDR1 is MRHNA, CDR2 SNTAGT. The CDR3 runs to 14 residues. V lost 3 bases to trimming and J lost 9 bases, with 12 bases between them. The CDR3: CASSEEFVASPLHF. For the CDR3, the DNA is TGTGCCAGCAGTGAGGAGTTTGTCGCTTCACCCCTCCACTTT.

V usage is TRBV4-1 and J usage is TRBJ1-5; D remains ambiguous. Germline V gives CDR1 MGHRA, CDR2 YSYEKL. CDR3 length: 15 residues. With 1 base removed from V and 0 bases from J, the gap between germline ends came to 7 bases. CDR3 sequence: CASSQGHDSNQPQHF. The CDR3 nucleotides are TGCGCCAGCAGCCAAGGACACGATAGCAATCAGCCCCAGCATTTT.

The CDR3: CASTEGLAGYNEQFF. DNA for the CDR3: TGTGCCAGCACCGAGGGACTAGCGGGGTACAATGAGCAGTTCTTC. The chain combines TRBV7-9 with TRBJ2-1; 13 bases align to TRBD2. Trimming removed 7 bases from V and 4 bases from J; junction bases left unmatched: 4. This CDR3 is built from 15 residues. Germline values: CDR1 SEHNR, CDR2 FQNEAQ (reference sequence).

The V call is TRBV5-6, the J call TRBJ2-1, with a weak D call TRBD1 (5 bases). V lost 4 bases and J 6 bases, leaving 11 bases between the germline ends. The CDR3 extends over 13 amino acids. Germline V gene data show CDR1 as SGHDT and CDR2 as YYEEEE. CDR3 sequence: CASSSRGRNEQFF. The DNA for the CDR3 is TGTGCCAGCAGCAGTAGGGGCCGCAATGAGCAGTTCTTC. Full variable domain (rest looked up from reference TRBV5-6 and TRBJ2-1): DAGVTQSPTHLIKTRGQQVTLRCSPKSGHDTVSWYQQALGQGPQFIFQYYEEEERQRGNFPDRFSGHQFPNYSSELNVNALLLGDSALYLCASSSRGRNEQFFGPGTRLTVL.

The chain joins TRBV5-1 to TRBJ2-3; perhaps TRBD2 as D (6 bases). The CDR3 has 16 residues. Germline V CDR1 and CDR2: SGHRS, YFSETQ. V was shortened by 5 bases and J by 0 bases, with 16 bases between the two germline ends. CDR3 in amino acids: CASRLISGGSTDTQYF. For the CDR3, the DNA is TGCGCCAGCAGATTGATTAGCGGTGGGAGCACAGATACGCAGTATTTT.

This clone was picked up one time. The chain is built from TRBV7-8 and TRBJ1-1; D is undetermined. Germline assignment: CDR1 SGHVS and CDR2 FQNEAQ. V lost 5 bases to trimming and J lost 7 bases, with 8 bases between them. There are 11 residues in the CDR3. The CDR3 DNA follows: TGTGCCAGCAGCCATGTCCATGAAGCTTTCTTT. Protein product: CASSHVHEAFF.

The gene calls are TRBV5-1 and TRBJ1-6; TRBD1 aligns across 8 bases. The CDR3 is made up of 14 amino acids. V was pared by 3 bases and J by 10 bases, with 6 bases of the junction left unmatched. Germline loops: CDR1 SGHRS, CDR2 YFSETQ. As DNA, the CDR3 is TGCGCCAGCAGCTCCGGGACAGGACGATCACCCCTCCACTTT. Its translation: CASSSGTGRSPLHF.

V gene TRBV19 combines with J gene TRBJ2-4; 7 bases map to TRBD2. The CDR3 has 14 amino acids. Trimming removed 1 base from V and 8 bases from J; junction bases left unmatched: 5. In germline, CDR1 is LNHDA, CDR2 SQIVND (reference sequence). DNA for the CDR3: TGTGCCAGTAGTATAGCGGGGGGTGGACACATTCAGTACTTC. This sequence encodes CASSIAGGGHIQYF.

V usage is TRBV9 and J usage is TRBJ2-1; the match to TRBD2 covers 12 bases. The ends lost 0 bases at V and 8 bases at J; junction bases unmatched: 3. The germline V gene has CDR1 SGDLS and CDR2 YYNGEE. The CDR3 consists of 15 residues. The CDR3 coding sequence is TGTGCCAGCAGCGTAGATCCTAGCGGGGGGGATGAGCAGTTCTTC. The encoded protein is CASSVDPSGGDEQFF.

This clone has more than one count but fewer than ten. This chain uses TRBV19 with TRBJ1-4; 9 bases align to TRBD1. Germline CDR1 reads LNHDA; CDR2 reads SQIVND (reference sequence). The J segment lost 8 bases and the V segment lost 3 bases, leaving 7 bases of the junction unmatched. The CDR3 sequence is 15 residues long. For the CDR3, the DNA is TGTGCCAGTAGTATCCGGACAGGGGCAAAGGAAAAACTGTTTTTT. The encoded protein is CASSIRTGAKEKLFF.

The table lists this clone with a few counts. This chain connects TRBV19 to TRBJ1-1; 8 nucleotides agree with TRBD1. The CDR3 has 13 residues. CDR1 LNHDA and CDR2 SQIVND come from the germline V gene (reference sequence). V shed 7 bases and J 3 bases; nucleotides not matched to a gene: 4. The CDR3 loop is CASTADRDTEAFF. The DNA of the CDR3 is TGTGCCAGTACCGCGGACAGGGACACTGAAGCTTTCTTT.

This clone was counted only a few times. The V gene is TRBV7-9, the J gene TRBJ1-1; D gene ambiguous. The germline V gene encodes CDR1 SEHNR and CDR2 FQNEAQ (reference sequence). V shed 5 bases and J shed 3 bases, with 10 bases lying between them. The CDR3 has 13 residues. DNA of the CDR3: TGTGCCAGCAGCGTGAGGCGGGACACTGAAGCTTTCTTT. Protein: CASSVRRDTEAFF.

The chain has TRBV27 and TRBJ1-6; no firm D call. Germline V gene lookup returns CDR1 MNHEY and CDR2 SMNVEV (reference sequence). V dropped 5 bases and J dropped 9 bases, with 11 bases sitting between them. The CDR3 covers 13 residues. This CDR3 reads CASSTASGSPLHF. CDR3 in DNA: TGTGCCAGCAGTACAGCTAGCGGTTCACCCCTCCACTTT.

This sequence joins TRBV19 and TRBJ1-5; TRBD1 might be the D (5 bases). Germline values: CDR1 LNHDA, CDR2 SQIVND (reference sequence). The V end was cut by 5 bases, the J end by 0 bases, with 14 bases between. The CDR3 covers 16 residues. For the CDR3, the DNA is TGTGCCAGTAGTTCGGGGGTTTGGGATAGCAATCAGCCCCAGCATTTT. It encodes CASSSGVWDSNQPQHF.

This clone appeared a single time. In DNA, the CDR3 is TGCGCCAGCAGCCTAACCGGGACTAGCGGGGGTTCTTCCTACGAGCAGTACTTC. Translating gives CASSLTGTSGGSSYEQYF. The chain has TRBV5-1 and TRBJ2-7, with 14 bases lining up with TRBD2. Germline CDR1 is SGHRS and CDR2 is YFSETQ. Unmatched junction bases numbered 10, after V lost 4 bases and J lost 1 base. This CDR3 spans 18 amino acids.

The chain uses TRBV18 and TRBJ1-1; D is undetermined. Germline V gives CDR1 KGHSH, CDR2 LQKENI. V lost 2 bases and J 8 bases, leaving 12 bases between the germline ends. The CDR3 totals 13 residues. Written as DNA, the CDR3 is TGTGCCAGCTCACCAGATCCCCTGAGGGAAGCTTTCTTT. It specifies CASSPDPLREAFF.

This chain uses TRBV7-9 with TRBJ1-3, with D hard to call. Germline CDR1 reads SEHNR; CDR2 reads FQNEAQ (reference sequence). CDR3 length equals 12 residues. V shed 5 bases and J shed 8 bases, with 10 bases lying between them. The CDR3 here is CASSPPRDTIYF. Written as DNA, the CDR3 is TGTGCCAGCAGCCCCCCGCGGGACACCATATATTTT.

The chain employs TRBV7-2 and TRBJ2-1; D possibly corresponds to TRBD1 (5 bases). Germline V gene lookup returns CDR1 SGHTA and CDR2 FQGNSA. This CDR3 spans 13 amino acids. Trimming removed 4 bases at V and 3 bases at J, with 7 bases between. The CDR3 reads CASSSTGYNEQFF. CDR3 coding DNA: TGTGCCAGCAGCTCCACAGGCTACAATGAGCAGTTCTTC.

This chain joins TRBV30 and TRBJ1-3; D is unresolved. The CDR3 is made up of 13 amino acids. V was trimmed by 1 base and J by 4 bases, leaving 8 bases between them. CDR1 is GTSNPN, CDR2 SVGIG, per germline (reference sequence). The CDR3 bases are TGTGCCTGGAGTGAATCCTTCGGAAACACCATATATTTT. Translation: CAWSESFGNTIYF.

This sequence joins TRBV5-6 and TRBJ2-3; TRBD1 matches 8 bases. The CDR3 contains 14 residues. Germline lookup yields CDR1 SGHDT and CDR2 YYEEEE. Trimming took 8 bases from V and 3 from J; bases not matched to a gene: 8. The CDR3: CASGLTGGTDTQYF. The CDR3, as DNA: TGTGCCAGTGGACTCACAGGGGGAACAGATACGCAGTATTTT. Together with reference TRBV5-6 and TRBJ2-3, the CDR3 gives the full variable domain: DAGVTQSPTHLIKTRGQQVTLRCSPKSGHDTVSWYQQALGQGPQFIFQYYEEEERQRGNFPDRFSGHQFPNYSSELNVNALLLGDSALYLCASGLTGGTDTQYFGPGTRLTVL.

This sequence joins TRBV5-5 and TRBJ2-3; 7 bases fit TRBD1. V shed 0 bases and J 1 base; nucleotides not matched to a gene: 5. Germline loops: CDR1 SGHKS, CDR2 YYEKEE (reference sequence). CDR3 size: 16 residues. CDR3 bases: TGTGCCAGCAGCTTGGACCCCACAGGGGGCACAGATACGCAGTATTTT. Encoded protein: CASSLDPTGGTDTQYF.

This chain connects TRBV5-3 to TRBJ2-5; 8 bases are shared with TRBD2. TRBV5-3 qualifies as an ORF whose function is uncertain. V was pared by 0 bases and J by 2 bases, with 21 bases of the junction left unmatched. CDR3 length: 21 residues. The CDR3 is CARSLDNGAGHGGGLQETQYF. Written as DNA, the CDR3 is TGTGCCAGAAGCTTGGATAATGGGGCAGGGCATGGCGGGGGGTTGCAAGAGACCCAGTACTTC.

DNA for the CDR3: TGTGCCAGTAGTATGGTCGGGGGTTCCGGAAACACCATATATTTT. Protein product: CASSMVGGSGNTIYF. V usage is TRBV19 and J usage is TRBJ1-3, with D possibly being TRBD1 (5 bases). Germline CDR1 reads LNHDA; CDR2 reads SQIVND (reference sequence). The CDR3 length is 15 residues. V was clipped by 3 bases and J by 4 bases, with 13 bases between them. The full variable domain, rest sourced from reference TRBV19 and TRBJ1-3, is DGGITQSPKYLFRKEGQNVTLSCEQNLNHDAMYWYRQDPGQGLRLIYYSQIVNDFQKGDIAEGYSVSREKKESFPLTVTSAQKNPTAFYLCASSMVGGSGNTIYFGEGSWLTVV.

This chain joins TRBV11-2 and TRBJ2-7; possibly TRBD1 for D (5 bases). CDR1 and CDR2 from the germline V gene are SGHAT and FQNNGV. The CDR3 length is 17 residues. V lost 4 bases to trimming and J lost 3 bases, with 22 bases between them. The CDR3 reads CASSSPHGQGQLYEQYF. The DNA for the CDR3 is TGTGCCAGCAGCTCACCACATGGGCAAGGACAACTCTACGAGCAGTACTTC.

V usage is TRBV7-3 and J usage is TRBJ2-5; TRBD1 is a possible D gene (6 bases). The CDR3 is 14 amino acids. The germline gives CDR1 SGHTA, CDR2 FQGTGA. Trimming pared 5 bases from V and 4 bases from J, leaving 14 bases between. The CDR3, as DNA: TGTGCCAGCAGCCAGGACAGCATCGGAGAGACCCAGTACTTC. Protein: CASSQDSIGETQYF.

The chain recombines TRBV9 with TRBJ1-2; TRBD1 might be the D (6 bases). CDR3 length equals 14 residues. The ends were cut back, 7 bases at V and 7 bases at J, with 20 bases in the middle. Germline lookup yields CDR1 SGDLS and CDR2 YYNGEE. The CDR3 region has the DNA TGTGCCAGCGTTAGCTTTCAGGGGCCGGGTGGCTACACCTTC. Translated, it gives CASVSFQGPGGYTF. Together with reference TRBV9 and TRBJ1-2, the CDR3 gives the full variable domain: DSGVTQTPKHLITATGQRVTLRCSPRSGDLSVYWYQQSLDQGLQFLIQYYNGEERAKGNILERFSAQQFPDLHSELNLSSLELGDSALYFCASVSFQGPGGYTFGSGTRLTVV.

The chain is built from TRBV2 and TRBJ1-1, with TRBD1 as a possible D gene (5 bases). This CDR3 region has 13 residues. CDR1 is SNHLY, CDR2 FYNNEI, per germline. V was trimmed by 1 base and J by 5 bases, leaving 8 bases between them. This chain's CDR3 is CASSEGGWTEAFF. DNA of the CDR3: TGTGCCAGCAGTGAAGGGGGCTGGACTGAAGCTTTCTTT.

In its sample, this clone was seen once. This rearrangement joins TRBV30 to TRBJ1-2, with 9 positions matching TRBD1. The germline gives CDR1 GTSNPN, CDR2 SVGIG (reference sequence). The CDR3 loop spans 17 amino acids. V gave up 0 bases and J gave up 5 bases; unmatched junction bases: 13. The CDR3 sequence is CAWSVWGGQGPGYGYTF. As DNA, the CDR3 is TGTGCCTGGAGTGTATGGGGGGGACAGGGACCTGGATATGGCTACACCTTC.